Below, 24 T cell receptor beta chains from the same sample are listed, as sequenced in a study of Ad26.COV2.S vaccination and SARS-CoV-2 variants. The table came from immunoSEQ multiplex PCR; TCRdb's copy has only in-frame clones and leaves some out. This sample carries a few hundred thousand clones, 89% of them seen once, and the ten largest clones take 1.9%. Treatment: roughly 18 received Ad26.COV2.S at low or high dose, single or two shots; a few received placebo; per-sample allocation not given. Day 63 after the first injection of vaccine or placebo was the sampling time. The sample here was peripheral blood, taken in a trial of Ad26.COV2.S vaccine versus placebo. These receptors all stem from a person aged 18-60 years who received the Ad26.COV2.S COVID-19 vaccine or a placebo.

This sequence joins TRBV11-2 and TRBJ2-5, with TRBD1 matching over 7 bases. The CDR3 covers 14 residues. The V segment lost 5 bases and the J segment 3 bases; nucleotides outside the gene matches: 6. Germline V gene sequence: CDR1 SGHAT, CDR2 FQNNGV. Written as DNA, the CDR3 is TGTGCCAGCAGCGTTACCGGGACAGAAGAGACCCAGTACTTC. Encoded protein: CASSVTGTEETQYF.

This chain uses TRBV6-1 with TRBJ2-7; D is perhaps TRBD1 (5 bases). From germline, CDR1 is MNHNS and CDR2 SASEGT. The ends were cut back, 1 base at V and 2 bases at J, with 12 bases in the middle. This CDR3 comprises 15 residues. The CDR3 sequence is CASSEGGGAPYEQYF. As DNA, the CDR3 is TGTGCCAGCAGTGAAGGGGGTGGGGCGCCCTACGAGCAGTACTTC.

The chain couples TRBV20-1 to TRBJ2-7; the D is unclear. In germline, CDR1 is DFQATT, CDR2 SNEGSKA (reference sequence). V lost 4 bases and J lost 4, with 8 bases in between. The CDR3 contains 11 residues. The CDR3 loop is CSAKINYEQYF. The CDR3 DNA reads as TGCAGTGCTAAAATAAATTACGAGCAGTACTTC.

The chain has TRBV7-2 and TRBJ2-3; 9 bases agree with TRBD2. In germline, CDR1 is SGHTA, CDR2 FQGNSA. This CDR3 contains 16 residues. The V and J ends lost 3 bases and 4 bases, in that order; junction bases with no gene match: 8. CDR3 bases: TGTGCCAGCAGCTTCCATAGCGGGAGTGCAGCAGATACGCAGTATTTT. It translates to CASSFHSGSAADTQYF.

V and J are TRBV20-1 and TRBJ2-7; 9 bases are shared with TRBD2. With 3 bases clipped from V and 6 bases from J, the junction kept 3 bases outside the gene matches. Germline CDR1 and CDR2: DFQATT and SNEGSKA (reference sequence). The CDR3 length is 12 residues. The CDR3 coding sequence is TGCAGTGCTAGTCTTAGCGGGAGCGAGCAGTACTTC. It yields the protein CSASLSGSEQYF.

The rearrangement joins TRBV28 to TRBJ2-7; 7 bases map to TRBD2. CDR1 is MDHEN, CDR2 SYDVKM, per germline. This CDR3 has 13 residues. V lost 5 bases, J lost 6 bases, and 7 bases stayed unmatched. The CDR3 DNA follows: TGTGCCAGCAGTCTATCCCGGGAGGTCGAGCAGTACTTC. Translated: CASSLSREVEQYF.

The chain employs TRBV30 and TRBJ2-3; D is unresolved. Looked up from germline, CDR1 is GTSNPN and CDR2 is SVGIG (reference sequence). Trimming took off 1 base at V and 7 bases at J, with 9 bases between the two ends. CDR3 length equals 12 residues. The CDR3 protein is CAWSAAFNTQYF. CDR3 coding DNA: TGTGCCTGGAGTGCCGCGTTTAATACGCAGTATTTT. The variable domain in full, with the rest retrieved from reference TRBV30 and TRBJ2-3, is SQTIHQWPATLVQPVGSPLSLECTVEGTSNPNLYWYRQAAGRGLQLLFYSVGIGQISSEVPQNLSASRPQDRQFILSSKKLLLSDSGFYLCAWSAAFNTQYFGPGTRLTVL.

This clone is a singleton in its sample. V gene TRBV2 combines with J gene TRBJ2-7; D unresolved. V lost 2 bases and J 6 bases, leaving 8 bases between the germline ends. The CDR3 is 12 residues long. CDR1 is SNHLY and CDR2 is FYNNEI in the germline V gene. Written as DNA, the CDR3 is TGTGCCAGCAGTGAAACGGCCCGCGAGCAGTACTTC. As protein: CASSETAREQYF.

The CDR3 loop is CASSVRGDLAGELFF. The DNA of the CDR3 is TGTGCCAGCAGCGTACGCGGAGACCTTGCCGGGGAGCTGTTTTTT. The genes are TRBV9 and TRBJ2-2, with D uncertain. This CDR3 is 15 amino acids long. Between the trimmed V and J ends, which lost 1 base and 6 bases, there was a span of 13 bases. Germline values: CDR1 SGDLS, CDR2 YYNGEE. Full variable domain (rest looked up from reference TRBV9 and TRBJ2-2): DSGVTQTPKHLITATGQRVTLRCSPRSGDLSVYWYQQSLDQGLQFLIQYYNGEERAKGNILERFSAQQFPDLHSELNLSSLELGDSALYFCASSVRGDLAGELFFGEGSRLTVL.

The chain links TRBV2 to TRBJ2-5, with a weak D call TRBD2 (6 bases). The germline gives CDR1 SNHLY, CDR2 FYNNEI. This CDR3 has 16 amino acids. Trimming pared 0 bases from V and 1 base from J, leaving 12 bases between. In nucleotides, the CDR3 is TGTGCCAGCAGTGAAGCCCTGCTAGCGTTCCAAGAGACCCAGTACTTC. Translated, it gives CASSEALLAFQETQYF.

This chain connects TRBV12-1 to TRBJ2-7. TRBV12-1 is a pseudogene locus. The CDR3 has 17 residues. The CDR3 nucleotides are TGTGCCAGCAGCTTGCCAGAACGATTTCCTGGGGCCTACGAGCAGTACTTC. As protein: CASSLPERFPGAYEQYF.

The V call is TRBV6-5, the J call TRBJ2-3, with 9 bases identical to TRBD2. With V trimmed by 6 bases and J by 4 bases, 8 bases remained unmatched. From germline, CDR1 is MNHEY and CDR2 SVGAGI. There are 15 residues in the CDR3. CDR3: CASSTGTSGSDTQYF. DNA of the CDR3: TGTGCCAGCAGCACGGGTACTAGCGGGTCAGATACGCAGTATTTT.

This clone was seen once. The CDR3 nucleotides are TGTGCCAGCAGCGTAGCTGAACAGAAGGATACGCAGTATTTT. Translated: CASSVAEQKDTQYF. V gene TRBV9 combines with J gene TRBJ2-3, with no clear D. The CDR3 sequence is 14 residues long. Germline CDR1 SGDLS, CDR2 YYNGEE. Trimming took 0 bases from V and 6 from J, leaving 11 bases between them.

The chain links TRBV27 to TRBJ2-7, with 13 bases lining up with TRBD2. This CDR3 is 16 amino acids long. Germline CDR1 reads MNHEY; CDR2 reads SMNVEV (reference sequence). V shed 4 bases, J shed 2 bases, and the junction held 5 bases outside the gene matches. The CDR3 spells CASSSRGTSGTYEQYF. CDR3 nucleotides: TGTGCCAGCAGTTCCAGGGGGACTAGCGGGACCTACGAGCAGTACTTC.

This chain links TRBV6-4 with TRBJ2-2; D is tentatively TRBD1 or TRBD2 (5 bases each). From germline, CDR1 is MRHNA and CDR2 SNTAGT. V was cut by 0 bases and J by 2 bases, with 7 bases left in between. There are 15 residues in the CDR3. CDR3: CASSDSRDNTGELFF. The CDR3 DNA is TGTGCCAGCAGTGACTCCCGGGACAACACCGGGGAGCTGTTTTTT.

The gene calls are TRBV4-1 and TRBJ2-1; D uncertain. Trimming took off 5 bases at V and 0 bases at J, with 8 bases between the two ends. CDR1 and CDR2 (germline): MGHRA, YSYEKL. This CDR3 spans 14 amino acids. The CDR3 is CASSIRPSYNEQFF. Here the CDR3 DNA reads TGCGCCAGCAGCATCCGACCCTCCTACAATGAGCAGTTCTTC.

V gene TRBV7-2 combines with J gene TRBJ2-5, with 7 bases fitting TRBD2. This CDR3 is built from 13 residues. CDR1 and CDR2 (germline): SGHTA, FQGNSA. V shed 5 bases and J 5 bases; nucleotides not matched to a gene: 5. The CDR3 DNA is TGTGCCAGCAGCCGGGGAGGGCGGGAGACCCAGTACTTC. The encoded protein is CASSRGGRETQYF. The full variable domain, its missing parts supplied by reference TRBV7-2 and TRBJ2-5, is GAGVSQSPSNKVTEKGKDVELRCDPISGHTALYWYRQSLGQGLEFLIYFQGNSAPDKSGLPSDRFSAERTGGSVSTLTIQRTQQEDSAVYLCASSRGGRETQYFGPGTRLLVL.

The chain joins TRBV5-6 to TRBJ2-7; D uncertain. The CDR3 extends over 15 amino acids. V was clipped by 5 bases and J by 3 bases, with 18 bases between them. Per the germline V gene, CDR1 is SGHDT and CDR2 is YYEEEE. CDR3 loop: CASRNRLDVSYEQYF. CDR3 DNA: TGTGCCAGCAGAAATCGGCTAGATGTTAGCTACGAGCAGTACTTC. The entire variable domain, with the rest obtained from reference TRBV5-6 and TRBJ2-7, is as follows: DAGVTQSPTHLIKTRGQQVTLRCSPKSGHDTVSWYQQALGQGPQFIFQYYEEEERQRGNFPDRFSGHQFPNYSSELNVNALLLGDSALYLCASRNRLDVSYEQYFGPGTRLTVT.

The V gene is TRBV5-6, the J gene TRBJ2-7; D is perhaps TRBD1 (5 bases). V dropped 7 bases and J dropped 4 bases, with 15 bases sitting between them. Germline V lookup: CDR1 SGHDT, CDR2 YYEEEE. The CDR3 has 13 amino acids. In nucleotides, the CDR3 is TGTGCCAGCTGCCAAGGGGTTAGTTACGAGCAGTACTTC. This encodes CASCQGVSYEQYF.

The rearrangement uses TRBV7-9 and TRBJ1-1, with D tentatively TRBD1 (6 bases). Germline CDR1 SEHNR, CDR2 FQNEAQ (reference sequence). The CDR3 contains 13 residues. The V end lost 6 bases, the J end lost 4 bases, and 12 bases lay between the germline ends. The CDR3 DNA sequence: TGTGCCAGCAGTCAAACAGGGTCCACTGAAGCTTTCTTT. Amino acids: CASSQTGSTEAFF. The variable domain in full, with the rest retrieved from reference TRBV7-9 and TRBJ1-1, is DTGVSQNPRHKITKRGQNVTFRCDPISEHNRLYWYRQTLGQGPEFLTYFQNEAQLEKSRLLSDRFSAERPKGSFSTLEIQRTEQGDSAMYLCASSQTGSTEAFFGQGTRLTVV.

CDR3 region: CAISGGQAVANTGELFF. In nucleotides, the CDR3 is TGTGCCATCAGCGGGGGACAGGCCGTCGCGAACACCGGGGAGCTGTTTTTT. J is TRBJ2-2 and V is TRBV10-3; 8 positions match TRBD1. Trimming at V came to 6 bases and at J to 0 bases, leaving 9 bases not matched to a gene. The CDR3 contains 17 residues. In germline, CDR1 is ENHRY, CDR2 SYGVKD.

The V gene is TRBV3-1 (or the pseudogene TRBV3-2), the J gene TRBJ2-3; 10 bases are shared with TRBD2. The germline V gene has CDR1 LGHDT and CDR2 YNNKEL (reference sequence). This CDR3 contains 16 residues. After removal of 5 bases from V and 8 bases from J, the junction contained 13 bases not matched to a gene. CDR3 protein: CASSALAGGSTGTQYF. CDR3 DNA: TGTGCCAGCAGCGCCTTAGCGGGAGGCAGTACGGGTACGCAGTATTTT.

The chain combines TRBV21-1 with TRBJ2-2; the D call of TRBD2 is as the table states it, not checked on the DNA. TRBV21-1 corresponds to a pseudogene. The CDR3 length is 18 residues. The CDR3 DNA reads TGTGCCAGCAGCAAAGGGGGAATAGCGGGAGTGAGCACCGGGGAGCTGTTTTTT. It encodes CASSKGGIAGVSTGELFF.

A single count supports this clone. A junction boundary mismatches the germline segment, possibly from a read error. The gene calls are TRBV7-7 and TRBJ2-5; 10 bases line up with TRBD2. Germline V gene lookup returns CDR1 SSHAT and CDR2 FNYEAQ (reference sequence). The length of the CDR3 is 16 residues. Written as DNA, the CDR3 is TGTGCTAGCAGCGCACGGACTAGCGGATACCAAGAGACCCAGTACTTC. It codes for CASSARTSGYQETQYF.